These 4 T cell receptor beta chains share one sample of origin, sequenced in a study of cytomegalovirus exposure and HLA in healthy donors. Using immunoSEQ multiplex PCR, the repertoire was profiled, and TCRdb retains in-frame clones only, with some absent. Seen here are fewer than 120,000 clones, roughly 90% observed once, and the top ten hold under 1.5%. What was sequenced was PBMCs. The receptor set was obtained from a woman aged 25 to 39 in good health and CMV-seropositive.

The chain has TRBV5-1 and TRBJ2-1; D might be TRBD2 (6 bases). V lost 3 bases and J lost 0, with 13 bases in between. The germline gives CDR1 SGHRS, CDR2 YFSETQ. The CDR3 runs to 16 residues. The DNA of the CDR3 is TGCGCCAGCAGCTCGCGAGGAGGGAGCTCCTACAATGAGCAGTTCTTC. It encodes CASSSRGGSSYNEQFF.

This sequence joins TRBV19 and TRBJ2-3; D remains ambiguous. The CDR3 sequence is 14 residues long. CDR1 and CDR2 from the germline V gene are LNHDA and SQIVND (reference sequence). Deletions cut 5 bases from V and 2 bases from J, with 11 bases between. This CDR3 reads CASSRLGPTDTQYF. The CDR3 DNA sequence: TGTGCCAGTAGTCGACTCGGCCCCACAGATACGCAGTATTTT.

This chain links TRBV15 with TRBJ1-2, with 11 positions matching TRBD1. Trimming took 5 bases from V and 4 from J; bases not matched to a gene: 6. The germline CDR1 and CDR2 sequences are LNHNV and YYDKDF (reference sequence). This CDR3 is built from 15 residues. CDR3 nucleotide sequence: TGTGCCACCAGCTCCGGGACAGGGGGTGTCTATGGCTACACCTTC. Encoded protein: CATSSGTGGVYGYTF.

This clone was found once. The chain links TRBV4-1 to TRBJ2-3; the match to TRBD2 covers 7 bases. Looked up from germline, CDR1 is MGHRA and CDR2 is YSYEKL. There are 16 residues in the CDR3. J was trimmed by 6 bases and V by 2 bases; bases with no gene match: 11. The CDR3 here is CASSQRLADQRDTQYF. The CDR3, as DNA: TGCGCCAGCAGCCAACGGCTAGCGGATCAAAGGGATACGCAGTATTTT.